The 27 T cell receptor beta chains below come from one sample, sequenced in a study of CD8 T cells in Susac syndrome (dated by TCRdb to the late 2010s). The library relied on the immunoSEQ multiplex PCR assay. RNA was extracted using the RNeasy kit, and roughly 0.45 to 1 microgram was reverse transcribed with random hexamers. TCRdb redid the processing of the public reads, applying fastp at Q25 and MiXCR, and retained in-frame beta chains. Identical CDR3 proteins give one entry, which carries the most common genes and DNA. This sample comprises some 190,000 distinct CDR3 sequences, 90% to 95% of them detected only once. 0.095% to 0.12% of the sample belongs to the ten largest clones. What was sequenced was CD4+ T cells from PBMCs. The receptors come from a human donor in good health.

The chain recombines TRBV14 with TRBJ2-2; possibly TRBD1 for D (6 bases). Germline V gene data show CDR1 as SGHDN and CDR2 as FVKESK. V lost 3 bases and J lost 1, with 12 bases in between. The CDR3 consists of 16 residues. The CDR3 bases are TGTGCCAGCAGCCAGGACTGGACAGTGAACACCGGGGAGCTGTTTTTT. Encoded protein: CASSQDWTVNTGELFF. The whole variable domain, remainder taken from reference TRBV14 and TRBJ2-2, is EAGVTQFPSHSVIEKGQTVTLRCDPISGHDNLYWYRRVMGKEIKFLLHFVKESKQDESGMPNNRFLAERTGGTYSTLKVQPAELEDSGVYFCASSQDWTVNTGELFFGEGSRLTVL.

The J gene is TRBJ2-5, the V gene TRBV29-1; D is unclear. Trimming removed 0 bases from V and 5 bases from J, with 16 bases in between. CDR1 and CDR2 from the germline V gene are SQVTM and ANQGSEA. The CDR3 loop spans 15 amino acids. The CDR3 DNA is TGCAGCGTTGAAGAAGTGGACCGGCGGAAGGAGACCCAGTACTTC. Residues: CSVEEVDRRKETQYF.

The V gene is TRBV5-1, the J gene TRBJ2-7, with 10 nucleotides matching TRBD1. In germline, CDR1 is SGHRS, CDR2 YFSETQ. The CDR3 extends over 14 amino acids. V trimming: 1 base; J trimming: 5 bases; junction bases outside the gene matches: 3. The CDR3 DNA reads as TGCGCCAGCAGCTTGCGGACAGGGGGGGACGAGCAGTACTTC. Translation: CASSLRTGGDEQYF.

V gene TRBV20-1 combines with J gene TRBJ1-5; possible D gene TRBD1, 5 bases. In germline, CDR1 is DFQATT, CDR2 SNEGSKA (reference sequence). The CDR3 runs to 15 residues. With 5 bases removed from V and 1 base from J, the gap between germline ends came to 15 bases. CDR3 in DNA: TGCAGTGCTGTAGCGACAGCTATGAGCAATCAGCCCCAGCATTTT. It encodes CSAVATAMSNQPQHF.

This clonotype came up once. The CDR3 loop reads CATSRGLLAGGPYNEQFF. CDR3 bases: TGTGCCACCAGCAGAGGGCTACTAGCGGGGGGTCCCTACAATGAGCAGTTCTTC. This chain connects TRBV15 to TRBJ2-1, with TRBD2 matching 12 bases. Germline V gives CDR1 LNHNV, CDR2 YYDKDF (reference sequence). The V gene end was trimmed by 1 base and the J gene end by 2 bases; junction bases not matched to a gene: 6. CDR3 length: 18 residues.

The chain joins TRBV7-9 to TRBJ1-5; TRBD1 is a possible D gene (6 bases). The germline V and J ends were trimmed by 3 bases and 6 bases, with 15 bases remaining between them. Germline assignment: CDR1 SEHNR and CDR2 FQNEAQ (reference sequence). The CDR3 is made up of 15 amino acids. The CDR3 sequence: CASSFGQSPAQPQHF. DNA for the CDR3: TGTGCCAGCAGCTTCGGACAGTCCCCCGCTCAGCCCCAGCATTTT.

Details on this clonotype: An end of the junction does not agree with germline; a read error may underlie this. The chain couples TRBV4-1 to TRBJ1-1; the D gene is possibly TRBD1 (5 bases). Germline assignment: CDR1 MGHRA and CDR2 YSYEKL. The CDR3 has 18 residues. DNA of the CDR3: TGCGCCAGCAGCCAACCTACTGGAGGGGCCCCTAAGAACACTGAAGCTCTCTTT. Its translation is CASSQPTGGAPKNTEALF.

The V and J genes are TRBV7-2 and TRBJ1-1; a possible D gene is TRBD1 (6 bases). The length of the CDR3 is 14 residues. Germline V gene lookup returns CDR1 SGHTA and CDR2 FQGNSA. The V end was cut by 5 bases, the J end by 2 bases, with 12 bases between. The CDR3 DNA follows: TGTGCCAGCAGCCCTCGGGGGGGCAACACTGAAGCTTTCTTT. This gives the protein CASSPRGGNTEAFF.

The rearrangement links TRBV7-2 to TRBJ2-3; D call uncertain. V lost 4 bases and J lost 10, with 12 bases in between. CDR3 size: 12 residues. Germline lookup yields CDR1 SGHTA and CDR2 FQGNSA. CDR3 in DNA: TGTGCCAGCAGCTACAGCGCTCCACCGCAGTATTTT. The encoded protein is CASSYSAPPQYF.

This chain uses TRBV7-8 with TRBJ2-7, with no clear D. Germline loops: CDR1 SGHVS, CDR2 FQNEAQ. The V and J ends lost 5 bases and 4 bases respectively, with 6 bases between them. The CDR3 is 11 amino acids. In DNA form, the CDR3 reads TGTGCCAGCAGCGACGAGTACGAGCAGTACTTC. Encoded protein: CASSDEYEQYF.

This clonotype was seen a single time. The chain links TRBV18 to TRBJ1-1, with 8 positions matching TRBD1. The V and J ends lost 3 bases and 6 bases, in that order; junction bases with no gene match: 6. Germline V gene sequence: CDR1 KGHSH, CDR2 LQKENI. The CDR3 spans 14 residues. This chain's CDR3 is CASSPNDRGAEAFF. The CDR3 bases are TGTGCCAGCTCACCGAACGACAGGGGAGCTGAAGCTTTCTTT.

The V call is TRBV7-8, the J call TRBJ1-5; D is unresolved. Trimming stripped 5 bases from V and 6 bases from J, with 11 bases between. This CDR3 has 13 residues. Germline V gene sequence: CDR1 SGHVS, CDR2 FQNEAQ. DNA of the CDR3: TGTGCCAGCAGCCGCGTCGGACGTCAGCCCCAGCATTTT. Encoded protein: CASSRVGRQPQHF.

The chain has TRBV5-1 and TRBJ2-7; 7 nucleotides align to TRBD1. The junction had 8 bases not matched to a gene; V was cut back by 0 bases and J by 5 bases. The CDR3 runs to 15 residues. CDR1 is SGHRS, CDR2 YFSETQ, per germline. The CDR3 protein is CASSLETGLSDEQYF. In DNA form, the CDR3 reads TGCGCCAGCAGCTTGGAGACAGGGCTGTCCGACGAGCAGTACTTC.

This chain connects TRBV6-2 or TRBV6-3 to TRBJ2-7; a possible D gene is TRBD2 (6 bases). V gave up 0 bases and J gave up 3 bases, with 15 bases separating them. This CDR3 has 16 residues. Germline V lookup: CDR1 MNHEY, CDR2 SVGEGT. In DNA, the CDR3 is TGTGCCAGCAGTTACTCAAGGCGCGGGACGAACTACGAGCAGTACTTC. As protein: CASSYSRRGTNYEQYF.

CDR3 nucleotide sequence: TGTGCCAGCAGCTTGGAAGGGATCCAAGGCTACACCTTC. Translated: CASSLEGIQGYTF. This chain connects TRBV5-4 to TRBJ1-2; D is undetermined. Per germline, CDR1 SGHNT and CDR2 YYREEE (reference sequence). V lost 0 bases, J lost 8 bases, and 11 bases lay in between. This CDR3 has 13 amino acids. The variable domain in full, completed from reference TRBV5-4 and TRBJ1-2, reads ETGVTQSPTHLIKTRGQQVTLRCSSQSGHNTVSWYQQALGQGPQFIFQYYREEENGRGNFPPRFSGLQFPNYSSELNVNALELDDSALYLCASSLEGIQGYTFGSGTRLTVV.

CDR3 amino acids: CASTTVLGGSDTQYF. The CDR3 DNA is TGTGCCAGCACCACCGTGCTCGGGGGGTCAGATACGCAGTATTTT. This chain joins TRBV7-2 and TRBJ2-3; 7 positions match TRBD2. After removal of 7 bases from V and 4 bases from J, the junction contained 11 bases not matched to a gene. This CDR3 is 15 amino acids long. Germline lookup yields CDR1 SGHTA and CDR2 FQGNSA.

The chain has TRBV19 and TRBJ2-1, with D perhaps matching TRBD1 (5 bases). CDR1 and CDR2 from the germline V gene are LNHDA and SQIVND (reference sequence). V lost 6 bases, J lost 9 bases, and 12 bases lay in between. The CDR3 loop spans 12 amino acids. The CDR3, as DNA: TGTGCCAGTAGGCTCAGGGTGGGTGAGCAGTTCTTC. Its protein product is CASRLRVGEQFF.

The chain is built from TRBV19 and TRBJ1-2; D remains ambiguous. The germline CDR1 and CDR2 sequences are LNHDA and SQIVND (reference sequence). The CDR3 runs 15 residues. Trimming shortened V by 4 bases and J by 1 base, and 13 bases separated the two germline ends. Here the CDR3 DNA reads TGTGCCAGTAGTAACCTCCTAACGAATAACTATGGCTACACCTTC. This sequence encodes CASSNLLTNNYGYTF.

The genes are TRBV3-1 and TRBJ2-1; 10 bases are a match to TRBD2. The CDR3 extends over 16 amino acids. The germline CDR1 and CDR2 sequences are LGHDT and YNNKEL (reference sequence). Trimming cost V 1 base and J 5 bases; bases outside gene matches: 5. CDR3 sequence: CASSQVVAGGNNEQFF. The DNA of the CDR3 is TGTGCCAGCAGCCAAGTTGTAGCGGGGGGAAACAATGAGCAGTTCTTC.

The chain carries TRBV12-3 or TRBV12-4 and TRBJ2-1; 8 bases align to TRBD1. The trim removed 7 bases at V and 15 bases at J, leaving 8 bases unmatched. This CDR3 is 11 amino acids long. The CDR3 sequence is CASTTYRGLFF. The CDR3 bases are TGTGCCAGCACAACCTACAGGGGGTTGTTCTTC.

V and J are TRBV29-1 and TRBJ2-3, with 10 positions matching TRBD2. The V gene's germline CDR1 is SQVTM and CDR2 ANQGSEA. This CDR3 contains 13 residues. Trimming removed 4 bases from V and 6 bases from J; junction bases left unmatched: 4. The CDR3 DNA reads as TGCAGCGTTGGAGCGGGGGGGCCGGATACGCAGTATTTT. It codes for CSVGAGGPDTQYF.

This clonotype came up once. This chain links TRBV29-1 with TRBJ1-1; maybe TRBD1 (6 bases). Trimming took off 5 bases at V and 7 bases at J, with 20 bases between the two ends. The CDR3 consists of 14 residues. CDR1 and CDR2 (germline): SQVTM, ANQGSEA. The CDR3, as DNA: TGCAGCGTTTTACAGGACAGCCGGGGGGGTGAAGCTTTCTTT. Protein sequence: CSVLQDSRGGEAFF.

This clonotype came up a few times. The chain employs TRBV19 and TRBJ1-1; D might be TRBD1 (5 bases). This CDR3 comprises 12 residues. The V gene lost 5 bases and the J gene lost 5 bases, with 9 bases spanning the gap. From germline, CDR1 is LNHDA and CDR2 SQIVND (reference sequence). In nucleotides, the CDR3 is TGTGCCAGTAGTCCAGGGCGAACTGAAGCTTTCTTT. It encodes CASSPGRTEAFF.

The chain has TRBV5-1 and TRBJ2-7; TRBD2 aligns across 9 bases. V lost 2 bases to trimming and J lost 5 bases; unmatched junction nucleotides: 5. The CDR3 is made up of 14 amino acids. The germline V gene has CDR1 SGHRS and CDR2 YFSETQ. The CDR3 sequence: CASSFPAGGDEQYF. The CDR3 nucleotides are TGCGCCAGCAGCTTCCCAGCGGGGGGTGACGAGCAGTACTTC. Complete variable domain (other parts from reference TRBV5-1 and TRBJ2-7): KAGVTQTPRYLIKTRGQQVTLSCSPISGHRSVSWYQQTPGQGLQFLFEYFSETQRNKGNFPGRFSGRQFSNSRSEMNVSTLELGDSALYLCASSFPAGGDEQYFGPGTRLTVT.

This chain uses TRBV3-1 with TRBJ2-3; TRBD2 is a possible D gene (6 bases). Between the trimmed V and J ends, which lost 6 bases and 6 bases, there was a span of 16 bases. CDR3 length: 14 amino acids. CDR1 is LGHDT and CDR2 is YNNKEL in the germline V gene (reference sequence). In nucleotides, the CDR3 is TGTGCCAGCAGGCAGGGCTTGGGGAGGGATACGCAGTATTTT. Translating it yields CASRQGLGRDTQYF.

The V call is TRBV29-1, the J call TRBJ2-2; D gene unclear. This CDR3 contains 13 residues. V was shortened by 4 bases and J by 0 bases, with 6 bases between the two germline ends. The V gene's germline CDR1 is SQVTM and CDR2 ANQGSEA. CDR3 sequence (DNA): TGCAGCGTTGTCCCGTCGAACACCGGGGAGCTGTTTTTT. Amino acid sequence: CSVVPSNTGELFF.

This clonotype appeared a single time. V and J are TRBV30 and TRBJ1-1; D is possibly TRBD1 (6 bases). CDR1 GTSNPN and CDR2 SVGIG come from the germline V gene (reference sequence). Trimming removed 5 bases from V and 4 bases from J, with 14 bases in between. This CDR3 spans 13 amino acids. The CDR3 is CAWSGGTPTEAFF. As DNA, the CDR3 is TGTGCCTGGTCGGGGGGGACACCCACTGAAGCTTTCTTT.